Shown below are 27 T cell receptor beta chains from a single sample sequenced in a study of graft-versus-host responses after intestinal transplantation. Which antigens these TCRs recognize remains unknown. Sequencing used immunoSEQ multiplex PCR; TCRdb keeps in-frame clones, though not all of them. The sample contains over 100,000 clones, around 94% of which appear only once. Here the sequenced sample was unstimulated CD8+ T cells sorted from spleen or lymph node cells, taken before transplant. The receptors were gathered from a human donor who was the organ donor for an intestinal transplant.

This chain uses TRBV15 with TRBJ2-7; unclear D gene. The V end lost 1 base, the J end lost 1 base, and 11 bases lay between the germline ends. The CDR3 totals 15 residues. From germline, CDR1 is LNHNV and CDR2 YYDKDF (reference sequence). The CDR3 loop is CATSRGATESYEQYF. The CDR3 DNA is TGTGCCACCAGCAGAGGAGCTACAGAATCCTACGAGCAGTACTTC.

The rearrangement links TRBV5-5 to TRBJ2-2; 9 bases are a match to TRBD2. The CDR3 has 16 amino acids. Trimming cost V 4 bases and J 3 bases; bases outside gene matches: 7. From germline, CDR1 is SGHKS and CDR2 YYEKEE (reference sequence). The CDR3 bases are TGTGCCAGCAGCCGAAACGGACTAGCGTACACCGGGGAGCTGTTTTTT. Protein sequence: CASSRNGLAYTGELFF.

This clone has just one count. The chain carries TRBV2 and TRBJ1-1, with a weak D call TRBD1 (5 bases). The V gene's germline CDR1 is SNHLY and CDR2 FYNNEI. There are 13 residues in the CDR3. V was trimmed by 8 bases and J by 5 bases, leaving 15 bases between them. This chain's CDR3 is CASFGGSWTEAFF. CDR3 nucleotides: TGTGCCAGCTTCGGGGGGTCATGGACTGAAGCTTTCTTT.

CDR3 sequence reads: CASSSGGGEQYF. Written as DNA, the CDR3 is TGTGCCAGCAGTTCGGGAGGGGGCGAGCAGTACTTC. V is TRBV6-5 and J is TRBJ2-7; TRBD2 matches at 8 bases. This CDR3 is built from 12 residues. Germline-derived CDR1 and CDR2 are MNHEY and SVGAGI. V shed 4 bases and J 6 bases; nucleotides not matched to a gene: 2.

This chain connects TRBV15 to TRBJ2-1; D gene uncertain. The germline V gene has CDR1 LNHNV and CDR2 YYDKDF (reference sequence). The CDR3 covers 16 residues. The V end lost 3 bases, the J end lost 4 bases, and 16 bases lay between the germline ends. The CDR3 DNA follows: TGTGCCACCAGCAGTACTGGTGGTCCCCCGTACAATGAGCAGTTCTTC. Translation gives CATSSTGGPPYNEQFF.

The genes are TRBV9 and TRBJ2-3, with D perhaps matching TRBD1 (5 bases). This CDR3 comprises 16 residues. The V gene's germline CDR1 is SGDLS and CDR2 YYNGEE. The V end lost 0 bases, the J end lost 0 bases, and 11 bases lay between the germline ends. CDR3 sequence reads: CASSVDWGLSTDTQYF. Written as DNA, the CDR3 is TGTGCCAGCAGCGTAGATTGGGGCCTGAGCACAGATACGCAGTATTTT.

The chain employs TRBV6-4 and TRBJ1-2; tentative D call: TRBD1 (6 bases). Trimming pared 10 bases from V and 3 bases from J, leaving 27 bases between. The CDR3 is 17 residues long. Germline V lookup: CDR1 MRHNA, CDR2 SNTAGT. The CDR3 here is CATGSLIQGSLDYGYTF. Written as DNA, the CDR3 is TGTGCCACCGGAAGCCTTATACAGGGATCCCTGGACTATGGCTACACCTTC.

The chain recombines TRBV5-1 with TRBJ2-7; 11 nucleotides agree with TRBD2. Germline V gene data show CDR1 as SGHRS and CDR2 as YFSETQ. The CDR3 totals 14 residues. V shed 0 bases, J shed 4 bases, and the junction held 0 bases outside the gene matches. In DNA, the CDR3 is TGCGCCAGCAGCTTGGTAGCGGGAGGGTACGAGCAGTACTTC. Translation gives CASSLVAGGYEQYF.

V usage is TRBV6-5 and J usage is TRBJ2-7; a weak D match, TRBD1 (5 bases). Per the germline V gene, CDR1 is MNHEY and CDR2 is SVGAGI. Trimming shortened V by 4 bases and J by 7 bases, and 17 bases separated the two germline ends. CDR3 length: 14 residues. The CDR3 region has the DNA TGTGCCAGCAGTTCCACCCAAGGGGTTGGTGAGCAGTACTTC. It codes for CASSSTQGVGEQYF.

As to this clone: One junction end disagrees with the germline gene, perhaps due to a read error. The chain is built from TRBV6-5 and TRBJ2-1; D is possibly TRBD2 (5 bases). CDR1 is MNHEY and CDR2 is SVGAGI in the germline V gene. The CDR3 is 14 amino acids. The CDR3 DNA reads TGTGCCAGCAGTTATCATGCTAGCTACAATGGGCAGTTCTTC. The encoded protein is CASSYHASYNGQFF.

This rearrangement joins TRBV5-5 to TRBJ1-1, with 7 bases aligning to TRBD1. Germline CDR1 and CDR2: SGHKS and YYEKEE (reference sequence). CDR3 length: 16 amino acids. V trimming: 4 bases; J trimming: 3 bases; junction bases outside the gene matches: 12. For the CDR3, the DNA is TGTGCCAGCAGCGCACGACAGGGCGCGGCGGACACTGAAGCTTTCTTT. Translation gives CASSARQGAADTEAFF. The full variable domain, with the rest looked up from reference TRBV5-5 and TRBJ1-1, is DAGVTQSPTHLIKTRGQQVTLRCSPISGHKSVSWYQQVLGQGPQFIFQYYEKEERGRGNFPDRFSARQFPNYSSELNVNALLLGDSALYLCASSARQGAADTEAFFGQGTRLTVV.

V and J are TRBV2 and TRBJ2-1; 8 positions agree with TRBD2. V gave up 9 bases and J gave up 7 bases; unmatched junction bases: 17. The V gene's germline CDR1 is SNHLY and CDR2 FYNNEI. The CDR3 is 16 residues long. The CDR3 is CARGAGEAGDRNEQFF. The CDR3 DNA follows: TGTGCCAGAGGGGCGGGCGAAGCGGGAGATAGGAATGAGCAGTTCTTC.

This clone is a singleton in its sample. This chain links TRBV27 with TRBJ2-1, with TRBD2 as a possible D gene (5 bases). The V gene lost 7 bases and the J gene lost 7 bases, with 14 bases spanning the gap. Germline V gene sequence: CDR1 MNHEY, CDR2 SMNVEV (reference sequence). The CDR3 consists of 13 residues. CDR3 bases: TGTGCCAGCATCCGGATGGGCGGGAATGAGCAGTTCTTC. Its translation: CASIRMGGNEQFF.

CDR3 sequence reads: CASRGGLVEAFF. The DNA for the CDR3 is TGTGCCAGTCGGGGGGGTCTAGTTGAAGCTTTCTTT. V gene TRBV19 combines with J gene TRBJ1-1; tentatively, D is TRBD1 (5 bases). V dropped 8 bases and J dropped 7 bases, with 14 bases sitting between them. Germline CDR1 reads LNHDA; CDR2 reads SQIVND (reference sequence). This CDR3 comprises 12 residues.

J is TRBJ2-7 and V is TRBV4-2; no clear D gene. The germline V gene has CDR1 LGHNA and CDR2 YNFKEQ. CDR3 length: 12 amino acids. The V gene lost 3 bases and the J gene lost 0 bases, with 3 bases spanning the gap. The CDR3 DNA follows: TGTGCCAGCAGCCAGGACTCCTACGAGCAGTACTTC. This encodes CASSQDSYEQYF.

J is TRBJ2-7 and V is TRBV5-5; D is undetermined. The CDR3 covers 13 residues. Trimming cost V 0 bases and J 2 bases, with 6 bases left between them. Germline V gene sequence: CDR1 SGHKS, CDR2 YYEKEE (reference sequence). CDR3 DNA: TGTGCCAGCAGCTTGGACGCCCCCTACGAGCAGTACTTC. It codes for CASSLDAPYEQYF.

V is TRBV13 and J is TRBJ2-1; D remains ambiguous. CDR1 PRHDT and CDR2 FYEKMQ come from the germline V gene (reference sequence). The CDR3 extends over 15 amino acids. The ends were cut back, 5 bases at V and 4 bases at J, with 15 bases in the middle. The CDR3 loop is CASSATDTPYNEQFF. Written as DNA, the CDR3 is TGTGCCAGCAGCGCGACTGATACTCCTTACAATGAGCAGTTCTTC.

V is TRBV7-9 and J is TRBJ2-7; D gene unclear. This CDR3 has 13 amino acids. Trimming pared 2 bases from V and 1 base from J, leaving 6 bases between. Germline V gene lookup returns CDR1 SEHNR and CDR2 FQNEAQ (reference sequence). The chain's CDR3 is CASSLPWSYEQYF. Here the CDR3 DNA reads TGTGCCAGCAGCTTACCGTGGTCCTACGAGCAGTACTTC.

J is TRBJ2-1 and V is TRBV11-2; 8 bases align to TRBD2. Germline-derived CDR1 and CDR2 are SGHAT and FQNNGV. Trimming took 6 bases from V and 2 from J; bases not matched to a gene: 9. The CDR3 has 16 amino acids. This CDR3 is CASSYPGTSTYNEQFF. The CDR3 nucleotides read TGTGCCAGCAGTTACCCCGGGACTAGTACCTACAATGAGCAGTTCTTC.

The chain joins TRBV4-1 to TRBJ2-1; the D gene is possibly TRBD2 (6 bases). The V gene lost 6 bases and the J gene lost 10 bases, with 25 bases spanning the gap. CDR3 length: 16 amino acids. In germline, CDR1 is MGHRA, CDR2 YSYEKL. The DNA for the CDR3 is TGCGCCAGCAGTCCTGGAGGGAGCGGGCCCCGTGCCGAGCAGTTCTTC. Its translation: CASSPGGSGPRAEQFF.

The J gene is TRBJ2-1, the V gene TRBV12-5; possible D gene TRBD1, 6 bases. In germline, CDR1 is LGHNT, CDR2 FRNRAP. V lost 3 bases and J 8 bases, leaving 14 bases between the germline ends. The CDR3 is made up of 14 amino acids. CDR3 amino acids: CASGLGHRAHEQFF. CDR3 in DNA: TGTGCTAGTGGTTTAGGGCACAGGGCCCATGAGCAGTTCTTC.

V usage is TRBV4-3 and J usage is TRBJ2-1; D perhaps matches TRBD1 (6 bases). The CDR3 covers 15 residues. Germline V gene lookup returns CDR1 LGHNA and CDR2 YSLEER. The V gene lost 4 bases and the J gene lost 0 bases, with 10 bases spanning the gap. The CDR3 bases are TGCGCCAGCAGCCTCTGGACAGCCTCCTACAATGAGCAGTTCTTC. Its protein product is CASSLWTASYNEQFF.

The V and J genes are TRBV7-8 and TRBJ2-7; perhaps TRBD2 as D (7 bases). The germline CDR1 and CDR2 sequences are SGHVS and FQNEAQ. Deletions cut 0 bases from V and 3 bases from J, with 9 bases between. The CDR3 totals 14 residues. This chain's CDR3 is CASSLAGGLYEQYF. The CDR3 coding sequence is TGTGCCAGCAGCTTAGCGGGGGGGCTCTACGAGCAGTACTTC.

The chain couples TRBV6-1 to TRBJ2-7; D possibly corresponds to TRBD2 (5 bases). Germline lookup yields CDR1 MNHNS and CDR2 SASEGT. This CDR3 is built from 16 residues. V was clipped by 0 bases and J by 0 bases, with 12 bases between them. The CDR3 bases are TGTGCCAGCAGTGAAGCGGACTCGCCGCCCTCCTACGAGCAGTACTTC. It is translated as CASSEADSPPSYEQYF.

This chain connects TRBV21-1 to TRBJ2-7; no DNA check was done on the table's D call, TRBD1. TRBV21-1 has pseudogene status. This CDR3 contains 14 residues. As DNA, the CDR3 is TGTGCCAGCAGCCTACCGGGACAGGGGTACGAGCAGTACTTC. Its translation is CASSLPGQGYEQYF.

V gene TRBV11-2 combines with J gene TRBJ2-1; no clear D gene. The CDR3 has 12 residues. The V gene's germline CDR1 is SGHAT and CDR2 FQNNGV. Trimming removed 0 bases from V and 7 bases from J, with 4 bases in between. The CDR3 sequence is CASSLDKNEQFF. In DNA form, the CDR3 reads TGTGCCAGCAGCTTAGATAAGAATGAGCAGTTCTTC. Full variable domain (outside the CDR3, taken from reference TRBV11-2 and TRBJ2-1): EAGVAQSPRYKIIEKRQSVAFWCNPISGHATLYWYQQILGQGPKLLIQFQNNGVVDDSQLPKDRFSAERLKGVDSTLKIQPAKLEDSAVYLCASSLDKNEQFFGPGTRLTVL.

V usage is TRBV4-1 and J usage is TRBJ1-1, with D unclear. V dropped 0 bases and J dropped 6 bases, with 11 bases sitting between them. The CDR3 extends over 14 amino acids. CDR1 and CDR2 (germline): MGHRA, YSYEKL. In nucleotides, the CDR3 is TGCGCCAGCAGCCAAGAGTGGGTTTCGGCTGAAGCTTTCTTT. Translating it yields CASSQEWVSAEAFF.